This T cell receptor (beta chain) was sequenced in a study of breast tumors, draining lymph nodes, adjacent tissues. Study outcomes and limitations: That most tumor T cells come from lymph nodes remained unproven. Tumor TCR diversity was below lymph nodes but above nontumor tissue. Most tumor T cells seemingly derive from lymph node, then expand in tumor.

In this sample, this clonotype turned up many times. Its antigen is not known. CDR3 length equals 17 residues. V lost 6 bases, J lost 2 bases, and 7 bases stayed unmatched. Germline CDR1 MNHEY, CDR2 SMNVEV (reference sequence). MiXCR was run by TCRdb on the multiplex PCR reads, yielding one entry per CDR3 protein. The table lists about 230,000 distinct CDR3 sequences, around 32% of them singletons. Breast cancer patients provided tissue from their axillary draining lymph nodes. The receptor comes from a female donor with breast cancer. Some clones in this sample may be carry-over from other donors' samples. The chain is built from TRBV27 and TRBJ2-3; 14 positions match TRBD2. The sequencing sample was made of axillary lymph node tissue. DNA of the CDR3: TGTGCCAGCAGCTCGACTAGCGGGAGGGGCCTCACAGATACGCAGTATTTT. Its protein product is CASSSTSGRGLTDTQYF.